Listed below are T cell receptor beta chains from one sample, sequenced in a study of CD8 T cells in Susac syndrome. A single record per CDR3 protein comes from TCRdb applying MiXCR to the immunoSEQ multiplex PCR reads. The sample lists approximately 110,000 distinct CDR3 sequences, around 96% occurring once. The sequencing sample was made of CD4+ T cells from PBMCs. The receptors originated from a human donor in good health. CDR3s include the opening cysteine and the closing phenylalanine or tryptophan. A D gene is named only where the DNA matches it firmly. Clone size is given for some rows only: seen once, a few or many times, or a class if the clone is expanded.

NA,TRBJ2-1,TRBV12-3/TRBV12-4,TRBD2,CASSPTRENEQFF,TGTGCCAGCAGCCCCACGCGGGAGAATGAGCAGTTCTTC
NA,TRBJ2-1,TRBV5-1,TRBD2,CASSLLAGYNEQFF,TGCGCCAGCAGCTTGCTAGCGGGATATAATGAGCAGTTCTTC
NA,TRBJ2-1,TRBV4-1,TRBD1,CASSLNRGISYNEQFF,TGCGCCAGCAGCCTTAACAGGGGAATCTCCTACAATGAGCAGTTCTTC
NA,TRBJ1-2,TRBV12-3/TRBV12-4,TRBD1,CASSRTGDAGGYTF,TGTGCCAGCAGTCGTACAGGGGACGCGGGTGGCTACACCTTC
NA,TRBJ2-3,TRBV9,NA,CASSVDVRADTQYF,TGTGCCAGCAGCGTAGATGTGCGGGCAGATACGCAGTATTTT
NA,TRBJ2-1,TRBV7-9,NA,CASSLDLVGEQFF,TGTGCCAGCAGCTTAGATCTAGTCGGTGAGCAGTTCTTC
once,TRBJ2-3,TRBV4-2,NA,CASSQDQGGSTDTQYF,TGTGCCAGCAGCCAAGATCAAGGGGGGAGCACAGATACGCAGTATTTT
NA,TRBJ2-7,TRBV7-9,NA,CASSPRKGLGFYEQYF,TGTGCCAGCAGCCCCCGTAAGGGCCTTGGCTTCTACGAGCAGTACTTC
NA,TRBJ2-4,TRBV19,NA,CASSTTGGNIQYF,TGTGCCAGTAGTACGACAGGAGGAAACATTCAGTACTTC
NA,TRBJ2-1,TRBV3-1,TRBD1,CASSRPRGNEQFF,TGTGCCAGCAGCCGCCCCAGGGGGAATGAGCAGTTCTTC
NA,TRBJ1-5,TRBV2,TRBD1,CASSDFGTGMIQPQHF,TGTGCCAGCAGTGATTTTGGGACAGGGATGATTCAGCCCCAGCATTTT
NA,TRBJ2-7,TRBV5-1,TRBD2,CASSLGTSGRYEQYF,TGCGCCAGCAGCCTCGGGACTAGCGGCCGCTACGAGCAGTACTTC
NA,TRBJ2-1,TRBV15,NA,CATSRGELEQFF,TGTGCCACCAGCAGAGGGGAACTAGAGCAGTTCTTC
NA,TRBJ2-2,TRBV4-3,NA,CASSQEMIRVDTGELFF,TGCGCCAGCAGCCAAGAAATGATCAGGGTAGACACCGGGGAGCTGTTTTTT
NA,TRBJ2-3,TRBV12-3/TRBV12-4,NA,CASSPHPGLSTDTQYF,TGTGCCAGCAGCCCCCATCCAGGTTTAAGCACAGATACGCAGTATTTT
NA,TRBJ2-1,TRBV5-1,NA,CASSLGGDEQFF,TGCGCCAGCAGCTTAGGTGGGGATGAGCAGTTCTTC
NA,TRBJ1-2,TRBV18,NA,CASSPAGSNYGYTF,TGTGCCAGCTCCCCCGCCGGTTCTAACTATGGCTACACCTTC
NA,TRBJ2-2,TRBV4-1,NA,CASSQEPNTGELFF,TGCGCCAGCAGCCAAGAACCGAACACCGGGGAGCTGTTTTTT
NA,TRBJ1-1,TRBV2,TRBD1,CASFPGTGNTEAFF,TGTGCCAGCTTTCCCGGGACAGGGAACACTGAAGCTTTCTTT
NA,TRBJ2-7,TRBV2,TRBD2,CASSKWGTSGVGEQYF,TGTGCCAGCAGCAAGTGGGGGACTAGCGGAGTAGGCGAGCAGTACTTC
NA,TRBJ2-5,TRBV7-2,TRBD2,CASSLGSAGSGETQYF,TGTGCCAGCAGCTTAGGATCAGCGGGATCGGGAGAGACCCAGTACTTC
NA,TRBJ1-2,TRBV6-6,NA,CASSNGWRGYTF,TGTGCCAGCAGTAATGGGTGGCGTGGCTACACCTTC
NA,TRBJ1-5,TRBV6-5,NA,CASSSYGELGQPQHF,TGTGCCAGCTCCTCCTACGGGGAATTGGGTCAGCCCCAGCATTTT
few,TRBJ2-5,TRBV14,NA,CASSQGVQETQYF,TGTGCCAGCAGCCAAGGAGTCCAAGAGACCCAGTACTTC
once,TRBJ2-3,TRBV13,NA,CASSSGLLTDTQYF,TGTGCCAGCAGCTCGGGACTGCTCACAGATACGCAGTATTTT
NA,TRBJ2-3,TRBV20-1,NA,CSARLGTDTQYF,TGCAGTGCTAGGCTAGGCACAGATACGCAGTATTTT
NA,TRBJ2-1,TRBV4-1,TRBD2,CASSFAASGTIRYNEQFF,TGCGCCAGCAGCTTTGCGGCTAGCGGGACCATAAGGTACAATGAGCAGTTCTTC
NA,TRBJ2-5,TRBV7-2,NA,CASSSGPPQETQYF,TGTGCCAGCAGCAGTGGACCCCCTCAAGAGACCCAGTACTTC